These 23 T cell receptor beta chains share one sample of origin, sequenced in a study of T cell repertoires in cytomegalovirus infection. TCRdb reanalysed the reads using MiXCR and keeps one entry per CDR3 protein. The sample includes around 550,000 distinct CDR3 sequences, 26% of them seen just once. The sequenced sample was PBMCs. Receptors originate from a human donor in good health (CMV status not recorded). Some clones in this sample may be carry-over from other donors' samples.

The chain joins TRBV7-6 to TRBJ1-3, with D uncertain. Germline V gives CDR1 SGHVS, CDR2 FNYEAQ. This CDR3 is built from 17 residues. Between the trimmed V and J ends, which lost 5 bases and 0 bases, there was a span of 17 bases. The CDR3 region is CASSRNTGPFSGNTIYF. CDR3 coding DNA: TGTGCCAGCAGCCGAAACACTGGGCCCTTCTCTGGAAACACCATATATTTT.

This clonotype showed up just a few times. This chain connects TRBV11-3 to TRBJ1-1, with no clear D. This CDR3 is built from 16 residues. Germline V gives CDR1 SGHNT, CDR2 YENEEA. V was cut by 5 bases and J by 0 bases, with 16 bases left in between. DNA for the CDR3: TGTGCCAGCAGCAACGCAGGAGTTAGCATGAACACTGAAGCTTTCTTT. Encoded protein: CASSNAGVSMNTEAFF.

The V and J genes are TRBV2 and TRBJ2-7, with unresolved D. The CDR3 is 13 amino acids. V lost 2 bases, J lost 6 bases, and 11 bases lay in between. The germline V gene has CDR1 SNHLY and CDR2 FYNNEI. CDR3 DNA: TGTGCCAGCAGTGAAACACCCGCGTCCGAGCAGTACTTC. Amino acids: CASSETPASEQYF.

This clonotype was picked up a small number of times. This chain connects TRBV19 to TRBJ2-1; 14 nucleotides agree with TRBD2. With 3 bases clipped from V and 5 bases from J, the junction kept 12 bases outside the gene matches. Germline CDR1 and CDR2: LNHDA and SQIVND (reference sequence). CDR3 size: 19 residues. The CDR3 DNA reads TGTGCCAGTAGTATGTGGAGCCCCGGGACTAGCGGGAGAGACAATGAGCAGTTCTTC. It specifies CASSMWSPGTSGRDNEQFF.

This clonotype showed up just a few times. This chain joins TRBV28 and TRBJ2-5; perhaps TRBD1 as D (7 bases). The CDR3 consists of 14 residues. In germline, CDR1 is MDHEN, CDR2 SYDVKM. With 7 bases removed from V and 5 bases from J, the gap between germline ends came to 17 bases. CDR3 coding DNA: TGTGCCAGCAACTGGAGGGGGCGCGGGGAGACCCAGTACTTC. It yields the protein CASNWRGRGETQYF. Together with reference TRBV28 and TRBJ2-5, the CDR3 gives the full variable domain: DVKVTQSSRYLVKRTGEKVFLECVQDMDHENMFWYRQDPGLGLRLIYFSYDVKMKEKGDIPEGYSVSREKKERFSLILESASTNQTSMYLCASNWRGRGETQYFGPGTRLLVL.

This chain joins TRBV19 and TRBJ1-2, with D possibly being TRBD1 (5 bases). The V gene lost 5 bases and the J gene lost 0 bases, with 7 bases spanning the gap. The CDR3 is made up of 13 amino acids. Looked up from germline, CDR1 is LNHDA and CDR2 is SQIVND (reference sequence). In nucleotides, the CDR3 is TGTGCCAGTAGTGACAGAGCTAACTATGGCTACACCTTC. This codes for CASSDRANYGYTF.

This clonotype has more than one count but fewer than ten. The J gene is TRBJ1-1, the V gene TRBV19; 7 bases line up with TRBD1. The ends lost 0 bases at V and 10 bases at J; junction bases unmatched: 11. The germline CDR1 and CDR2 sequences are LNHDA and SQIVND (reference sequence). The CDR3 sequence is 15 residues long. The CDR3 spells CASSIDRDSKKRAFF. DNA for the CDR3: TGTGCCAGTAGTATAGATCGGGACAGCAAGAAGAGAGCTTTCTTT.

The V and J genes are TRBV12-3 or TRBV12-4 and TRBJ1-1, with D hard to call. Trimming pared 1 base from V and 4 bases from J, leaving 4 bases between. The CDR3 consists of 12 residues. CDR3 DNA: TGTGCCAGCAGTTTAGTCCTCACTGAAGCTTTCTTT. Translating gives CASSLVLTEAFF.

V is TRBV6-1 and J is TRBJ2-1; possibly TRBD2 for D (7 bases). V lost 5 bases and J lost 3, with 17 bases in between. The CDR3 totals 16 residues. Germline CDR1 reads MNHNS; CDR2 reads SASEGT. CDR3 bases: TGTGCCAGCAGTCAAGGGGGGGACTATCTCTACAATGAGCAGTTCTTC. Translated, it gives CASSQGGDYLYNEQFF.

This clonotype was counted only a few times. This CDR3 reads CASSGGGRTEAFF. CDR3 DNA: TGCGCCAGCAGCGGAGGGGGAAGGACTGAAGCTTTCTTT. The gene calls are TRBV5-1 and TRBJ1-1, with TRBD1 as a possible D gene (6 bases). Looked up from germline, CDR1 is SGHRS and CDR2 is YFSETQ. This CDR3 region has 13 residues. V gave up 4 bases and J gave up 5 bases, with 12 bases separating them.

V is TRBV7-2 and J is TRBJ2-5; 7 positions agree with TRBD1. CDR1 is SGHTA, CDR2 FQGNSA, per germline. The CDR3 contains 15 residues. The V segment lost 4 bases and the J segment 2 bases; nucleotides outside the gene matches: 7. The CDR3 DNA is TGTGCCAGCAGCTACCTGACAGGGCGACAAGAGACCCAGTACTTC. This gives the protein CASSYLTGRQETQYF.

This clonotype came up a few times. The V gene is TRBV10-3, the J gene TRBJ2-1; 14 bases match TRBD2. Germline trimming cut 0 bases from V and 7 bases from J; bases unmatched to any gene: 2. This CDR3 has 16 residues. Germline CDR1 ENHRY, CDR2 SYGVKD. CDR3 region: CAISESRLAGGNEQFF. In DNA form, the CDR3 reads TGTGCCATCAGTGAGTCGCGACTAGCGGGGGGGAATGAGCAGTTCTTC.

V gene TRBV27 combines with J gene TRBJ2-5, with 9 bases aligning to TRBD2. This CDR3 is 17 amino acids long. The V segment lost 4 bases and the J segment 2 bases; nucleotides outside the gene matches: 11. Germline assignment: CDR1 MNHEY and CDR2 SMNVEV (reference sequence). CDR3 sequence (DNA): TGTGCCAGCAGTTCCCGGACTAGCGCGATTTCTCAAGAGACCCAGTACTTC. This sequence encodes CASSSRTSAISQETQYF.

The chain joins TRBV12-3 or TRBV12-4 to TRBJ1-1; 7 bases map to TRBD1. Unmatched junction bases numbered 4, after V lost 6 bases and J lost 6 bases. This CDR3 contains 12 residues. This CDR3 is CASRWTGSEAFF. The CDR3 DNA reads as TGTGCCAGCAGATGGACAGGCTCTGAAGCTTTCTTT.

This rearrangement joins TRBV6-5 to TRBJ2-3; maybe TRBD1 (7 bases). CDR3 length: 15 residues. Per germline, CDR1 MNHEY and CDR2 SVGAGI. Trimming pared 2 bases from V and 1 base from J, leaving 10 bases between. The CDR3 DNA reads as TGTGCCAGCAGTTACGGCAGGGGGGGCACAGATACGCAGTATTTT. It codes for CASSYGRGGTDTQYF.

In its sample, this clonotype was seen a few times. This chain uses TRBV7-8 with TRBJ2-1; 10 nucleotides match TRBD2. This CDR3 is 15 amino acids long. Germline trimming cut 8 bases from V and 3 bases from J; bases unmatched to any gene: 7. Germline V lookup: CDR1 SGHVS, CDR2 FQNEAQ. The CDR3 DNA is TGTGCCAGCTCCTACGGGACTAGCGTCTACAATGAGCAGTTCTTC. Translating gives CASSYGTSVYNEQFF.

This clonotype was seen ten or more times. The chain carries TRBV7-2 and TRBJ2-7; 9 nucleotides align to TRBD2. CDR3 size: 14 residues. The germline V gene encodes CDR1 SGHTA and CDR2 FQGNSA. Germline trimming cut 4 bases from V and 7 bases from J; bases unmatched to any gene: 8. The chain's CDR3 is CASSSLLAGQEQYV. The CDR3 region has the DNA TGTGCCAGCAGCTCCCTCCTAGCGGGACAAGAGCAGTACGTC.

This clonotype was counted only a few times. This CDR3 reads CASSPNREETQYF. The CDR3, as DNA: TGTGCCAGCTCACCAAACAGGGAGGAGACCCAGTACTTC. The chain uses TRBV18 and TRBJ2-5, with a possible D match to TRBD1 (6 bases). Germline CDR1 KGHSH, CDR2 LQKENI. Trimming removed 2 bases at V and 5 bases at J, with 9 bases between. The CDR3 is 13 amino acids.

This clonotype showed up just a few times. The J gene is TRBJ2-2, the V gene TRBV6-2 or TRBV6-3, with 10 nucleotides matching TRBD2. CDR1 and CDR2 (germline): MNHEY, SVGEGT. Unmatched junction bases numbered 8, after V lost 5 bases and J lost 5 bases. The length of the CDR3 is 16 residues. For the CDR3, the DNA is TGTGCCAGCAGTCCTAGCGGGAGTCGAAAGACCGGGGAGCTGTTTTTT. The encoded protein is CASSPSGSRKTGELFF.

This clonotype was picked up a small number of times. The J gene is TRBJ2-5, the V gene TRBV4-1; D is unclear. The germline CDR1 and CDR2 sequences are MGHRA and YSYEKL. The CDR3 extends over 20 amino acids. Trimming stripped 0 bases from V and 5 bases from J, with 28 bases between. CDR3 in amino acids: CASSQDRIDLVGPPTETQYF. Written as DNA, the CDR3 is TGCGCCAGCAGCCAAGATCGAATAGATCTCGTGGGCCCCCCGACGGAGACCCAGTACTTC.

This clonotype was counted many times. The chain couples TRBV7-2 to TRBJ1-2, with 8 nucleotides matching TRBD1. V gave up 5 bases and J gave up 14 bases; unmatched junction bases: 13. Per germline, CDR1 SGHTA and CDR2 FQGNSA. This CDR3 comprises 13 residues. The CDR3 loop reads CASSPQGQGAETF. CDR3 coding DNA: TGTGCCAGCAGCCCGCAAGGACAGGGTGCGGAGACCTTC.

A few counts support this clonotype. The rearrangement links TRBV28 to TRBJ1-5; unclear D gene. The V and J ends lost 5 bases and 4 bases respectively, with 12 bases between them. Germline V CDR1 and CDR2: MDHEN, SYDVKM. The CDR3 has 14 amino acids. The CDR3 DNA reads TGTGCCAGCAGTCCACCAGCGGATAATCAGCCCCAGCATTTT. Its protein is CASSPPADNQPQHF.

The chain is built from TRBV20-1 and TRBJ2-5, with 7 bases matching TRBD2. CDR1 and CDR2 (germline): DFQATT, SNEGSKA (reference sequence). V was clipped by 5 bases and J by 3 bases; unmatched bases: 12. The CDR3 has 15 residues. CDR3 sequence (DNA): TGCAGTGCTCGAACCCCCGGGACTAAAAAAGAGACCCAGTACTTC. Its protein is CSARTPGTKKETQYF.